This is a list of T cell receptor beta chains from one sample in a study of T cells in Graves' hyperthyroidism and ophthalmopathy. TCRdb recomputed calls from the multiplex PCR reads with MiXCR, one row per CDR3 protein. The table has hundreds of thousands of distinct CDR3 sequences, 38% seen once. The sequenced sample was blood. These receptors were taken from a man younger than 35 with Graves' hyperthyroidism. Each CDR3 is given with its conserved first and last residue. The D gene is left open where the match is weak. Expanded clones get a size class; other rows say once, few or many, or leave the size out.

d_call clone_size j_call v_call cdr3_nt cdr3_aa
- many TRBJ1-2 TRBV14 TGTGCCAGCAGCCAAGACCAGGGGTATGGCTACACCTTC CASSQDQGYGYTF
- few TRBJ2-7 TRBV5-1 TGCGCCAGCAGCTCACATGACAGCGCAAACTACGAGCAGTACTTC CASSSHDSANYEQYF
- once TRBJ2-2 TRBV19 TGTGCCGGTAGTCGAGACTCCGGGGAGCTGTTTTTT CAGSRDSGELFF
TRBD1 many TRBJ2-7 TRBV7-8 TGTGCCAGCAGCTTGGACAGGGCCCCTCACGAGCAGTACTTC CASSLDRAPHEQYF
TRBD1 - TRBJ1-1 TRBV15 TGTGCCACCAGCGGACAGGGCACTGAAGCTTTCTTT CATSGQGTEAFF
- many TRBJ1-1 TRBV11-2 TGTGCCAGCAGCTTAGATCGGGCGGGGAACACTGAAGCTTTCTTT CASSLDRAGNTEAFF
- - TRBJ2-3 TRBV19 TGTGCCAGTAGCGCAGGGAGAAAGGCCCCAGATACGCAGTATTTT CASSAGRKAPDTQYF
- few TRBJ2-7 TRBV7-2 TGTGCCAGCAGCTTTGGACTCGAATACTACGAGCAGTACTTC CASSFGLEYYEQYF
TRBD2 few TRBJ2-7 TRBV20-1 TGCAGTGCTAGGAAAAGGACTAGCGGTGACGAGCAGTACTTC CSARKRTSGDEQYF
- few TRBJ1-2 TRBV12-3/TRBV12-4 TGTGCCAGCGGGAGGCCTTATGGCTACACCTTC CASGRPYGYTF
- - TRBJ2-2 TRBV15 TGTGCCACCAGCAGACCCACTGACACCGGGGAGCTGTTTTTT CATSRPTDTGELFF
- many TRBJ2-5 TRBV2 TGTGCCAGCACCACCGGGACCCTTAAGACCCAGTACTTC CASTTGTLKTQYF
TRBD1 - TRBJ1-3 TRBV15 TGTGCCACCAGCAACGACCTAAGGACAGGGAGAAGCTCTGGAAACACCATATATTTT CATSNDLRTGRSSGNTIYF
- - TRBJ1-3 TRBV20-1 TGCAGTGCTAGAGTTCCCGCGGTCGACTACTCTGGAAACACCATATATTTT CSARVPAVDYSGNTIYF
TRBD2 - TRBJ2-2 TRBV6-5 TGTGCCAGCAGTTACTCCAGCGGGAGCACCGGGGAGCTGTTTTTT CASSYSSGSTGELFF
- once TRBJ2-7 TRBV7-6 TGTGCCTGGAGTGTAGGGCGACTAGGCGCACGCGAGCAGTACTTC CAWSVGRLGAREQYF
TRBD2 - TRBJ2-2 TRBV6-2/TRBV6-3 TGTGCCAGCAGTTACTCATCCTTAGCGGGAGTCTCCACCGGGGAGCTGTTTTTT CASSYSSLAGVSTGELFF
- many TRBJ1-5 TRBV20-1 TGCAGTGCTAGGGACCTCTTTGATCAGCCCCAGCATTTT CSARDLFDQPQHF
TRBD1 few TRBJ2-7 TRBV7-9 TGTGCCAGCAGCTTTCCGACAGGGTCAGAGGTGAACGAGCAGTACTTC CASSFPTGSEVNEQYF
- - TRBJ1-1 TRBV12-3/TRBV12-4 TGTGCCAACAGTCGGAAACCGAACACTGAAGCTTTCTTT CANSRKPNTEAFF
TRBD1 many TRBJ1-4 TRBV7-9 TGTGCCAGCAGCTTCACAGGGACAGGAGAAAAACTGTTTTTT CASSFTGTGEKLFF
- - TRBJ1-2 TRBV29-1 TGCAGCGTTGAATCAGGAACCTATGGCTACACCTTC CSVESGTYGYTF
TRBD1 - TRBJ2-7 TRBV20-1 TGCAGTGCTAGACCGCACCCGGGACAGACACTGTACGAGCAGTACTTC CSARPHPGQTLYEQYF
- few TRBJ2-7 TRBV20-1 TGCAGTGCTAAATGGTTCCAGTCCTACGAGCAGTACTTC CSAKWFQSYEQYF
- few TRBJ1-1 TRBV9 TGTGCCAGCAGCGTAGCGGGTGGCATGAACACTGAAGCTTTCTTT CASSVAGGMNTEAFF
- - TRBJ2-7 TRBV7-2 TGTGCCAGCAGCTCCCACCCCGCGGGCGAGCAGTACTTC CASSSHPAGEQYF
- - TRBJ1-6 TRBV12-3/TRBV12-4 TGTGCCAGCAGTGCTTCGGGAGGGGCTGGTTCACCCCTCCACTTT CASSASGGAGSPLHF
TRBD2 many TRBJ2-5 TRBV19 TGTGCCAGTTCGAGCGGGAGTTGGTGGGAGACCCAGTACTTC CASSSGSWWETQYF
TRBD1 - TRBJ2-5 TRBV2 TGTGCCAGCACCGACCGGGACAGGGGGTACCAAGAGACCCAGTACTTC CASTDRDRGYQETQYF
- many TRBJ1-4 TRBV7-8 TGTGCCAGCAGACCGTCGGGTGACCGGGCAACTAATGAAAAACTGTTTTTT CASRPSGDRATNEKLFF
TRBD1 few TRBJ1-2 TRBV12-3/TRBV12-4 TGTGCCAGCAGTTCGGACAGGGGGCAGACTCGGATGTATGGCTACACCTTC CASSSDRGQTRMYGYTF
- many TRBJ1-5 TRBV7-9 TGTGCCAGCAGCCGATCCGATCAGCCCCAGCATTTT CASSRSDQPQHF
- - TRBJ2-5 TRBV20-1 TGCAGTGCTAGGGGGGGGCGGGCCTTCCAAGAGACCCAGTACTTC CSARGGRAFQETQYF
TRBD1 - TRBJ1-2 TRBV7-9 TGTGCCAGCAGCTTAAGGGGGCCTACAGGGGCTGGAAACACCTTC CASSLRGPTGAGNTF
TRBD2 - TRBJ2-2 TRBV14 TGTGCCAGCAGCCAAGAATGGGAGGCGGGAGACAACACCGGGGAGCTGTTTTTT CASSQEWEAGDNTGELFF
TRBD2 few TRBJ2-7 TRBV20-1 TGCAGTGCTAGAGGACTAGCGAGCTCCTACGAGCAGTACTTC CSARGLASSYEQYF
TRBD1 - TRBJ2-7 TRBV4-3 TGCGCCAGCAGCCAAGATTATACAGGGGGCTACGAGCAGTACTTC CASSQDYTGGYEQYF
TRBD1 many TRBJ1-1 TRBV10-3 TGTGCCATCAGCCCCGGGACAGGGGGCACTGAAGCTTTCTTT CAISPGTGGTEAFF
- - TRBJ2-2 TRBV11-2 TGTGCCAGCAGCCCCCTAGGACGTAACACCGGGGAGCTGTTTTTT CASSPLGRNTGELFF
TRBD1 - TRBJ1-3 TRBV7-2 TGTGCCAGCAGCGCCGCGGCAGGGGGCTCTGGAAACACCATATATTTT CASSAAAGGSGNTIYF
- many TRBJ1-5 TRBV2 TGTGCCAGCAGTGTATCGGGTTATGGCAATCAGCCCCAGCATTTT CASSVSGYGNQPQHF
- - TRBJ2-7 TRBV6-2/TRBV6-3 TGTGCCAGCAGCATCCCCCTGTACGGAGAGCAGTACTTC CASSIPLYGEQYF
TRBD1 few TRBJ1-4 TRBV19 TGTGCCAGTAGTGTCCGACAGGGAACTAATGAAAAACTGTTTTTT CASSVRQGTNEKLFF
- many TRBJ2-7 TRBV7-8 TGTGCCAGCAGCCTATACCTCCCAGGCGCCAACGAGCAGTACTTC CASSLYLPGANEQYF
- few TRBJ2-7 TRBV12-3/TRBV12-4 TGTGCCAGCAGTCCCCATTTAACGCTTTACGAGCAGTACTTC CASSPHLTLYEQYF
- - TRBJ1-2 TRBV5-1 TGCGCCAGCAGCTTGACTTTCGAGGGCGGCTATGGCTACACCTTC CASSLTFEGGYGYTF
TRBD2 - TRBJ2-3 TRBV7-3 TGTGCCAGCAGCTTTGCCGCGGGGGGGACAGATACGCAGTATTTT CASSFAAGGTDTQYF